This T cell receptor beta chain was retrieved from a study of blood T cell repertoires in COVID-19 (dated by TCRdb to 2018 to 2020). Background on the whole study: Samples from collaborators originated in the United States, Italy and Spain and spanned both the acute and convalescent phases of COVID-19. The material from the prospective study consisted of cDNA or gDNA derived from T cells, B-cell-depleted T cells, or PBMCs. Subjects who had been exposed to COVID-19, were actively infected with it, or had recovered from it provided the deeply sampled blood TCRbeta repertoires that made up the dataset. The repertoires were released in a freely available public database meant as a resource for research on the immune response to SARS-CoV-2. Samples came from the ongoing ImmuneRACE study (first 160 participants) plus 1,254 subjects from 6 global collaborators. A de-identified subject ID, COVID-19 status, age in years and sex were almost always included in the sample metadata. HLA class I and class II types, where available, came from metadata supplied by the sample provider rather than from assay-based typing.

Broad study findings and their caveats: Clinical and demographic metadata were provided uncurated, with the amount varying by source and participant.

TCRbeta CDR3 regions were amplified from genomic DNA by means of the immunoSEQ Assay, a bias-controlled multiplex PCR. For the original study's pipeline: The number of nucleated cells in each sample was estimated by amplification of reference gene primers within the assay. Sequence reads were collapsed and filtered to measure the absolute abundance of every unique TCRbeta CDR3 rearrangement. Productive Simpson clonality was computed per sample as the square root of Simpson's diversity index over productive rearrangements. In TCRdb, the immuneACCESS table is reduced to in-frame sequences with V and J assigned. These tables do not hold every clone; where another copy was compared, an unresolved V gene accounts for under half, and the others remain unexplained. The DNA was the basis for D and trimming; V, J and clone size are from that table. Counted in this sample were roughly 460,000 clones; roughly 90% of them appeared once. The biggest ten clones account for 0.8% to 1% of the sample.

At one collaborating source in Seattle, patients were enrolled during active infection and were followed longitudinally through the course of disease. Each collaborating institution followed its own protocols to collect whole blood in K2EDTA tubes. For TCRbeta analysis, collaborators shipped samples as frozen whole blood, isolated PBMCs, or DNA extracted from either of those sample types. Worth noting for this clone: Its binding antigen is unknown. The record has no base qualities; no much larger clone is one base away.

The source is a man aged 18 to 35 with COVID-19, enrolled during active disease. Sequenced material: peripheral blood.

CDR3 sequence: CASSPMTGGARPGSYEQYF. The nucleotide sequence is given as TGCGCCAGCAGCCCCATGACAGGGGGCGCACGGCCGGGTTCCTACGAGCAGTACTTC. The chain employs TRBV4-1 and TRBJ2-7; TRBD1 aligns with 10 central bases. Germline trimming amounts to 4 bases on V and 1 base on J, with 16 as the count of junction bases outside the gene matches. The CDR3 runs 19 residues from the cysteine to the phenylalanine. The kept DNA is CDR3 alone, 57 bases in frame from the first base. The germline V gene encodes CDR1 MGHRA and CDR2 YSYEKL.